This TCR beta chain was obtained from a study of cytomegalovirus exposure and HLA in healthy donors. Broader study findings: A few chains tied to CMV proved CMV antigen-specific in vitro. Cytomegalovirus association was assigned to approximately 160 TCR beta chains.

Sequenced by immunoSEQ multiplex PCR; TCRdb stores in-frame clones only, minus some. The data hold about 66,000 clones, with 95% to 98% observed a single time. A remark on this clone: The antigen is undetermined.

Trimming took off 2 bases at V and 0 bases at J, with 7 bases between the two ends. The CDR3 loop spans 14 amino acids. Per the germline V gene, CDR1 is SGDLS and CDR2 is YYNGEE. The source is a young woman in good health and CMV-seropositive. The sequenced material came from PBMCs. This rearrangement joins TRBV9 to TRBJ2-3, with D perhaps matching TRBD2 (5 bases). The CDR3 DNA reads TGTGCCAGCAGCGTTAGCGCGAGCACAGATACGCAGTATTTT. Its protein product is CASSVSASTDTQYF.